Following are 26 T cell receptor beta chains from one sample sequenced in a study of T cells after posttransplantation cyclophosphamide. Profiling relied on immunoSEQ multiplex PCR, and the TCRdb table lists in-frame clones only, not all of them. The sample shows about 15,000 clones, around 82% of them seen only once. Methotrexate plus calcineurin inhibitor accompanied controls' myeloablative marrow transplants; sampling was 1 year later. This specimen was PBMCs, taken less than 400 days after allogeneic stem cell transplant with calcineurin inhibitor and methotrexate. The receptors come from a male patient in his late teens or twenties who received an allogeneic stem cell transplant from a related donor, was CMV-positive, and had no GVHD. Some T cells may be provided by the graft donor.

J is TRBJ1-6 and V is TRBV5-4; weak D call: TRBD1 (6 bases). V was clipped by 2 bases and J by 8 bases, with 23 bases between them. Germline CDR1 and CDR2: SGHNT and YYREEE (reference sequence). The CDR3 has 18 residues. This chain's CDR3 is CASSFSDSSTLLHSPLHF. The CDR3 nucleotides read TGTGCCAGCAGCTTTTCGGACAGCTCTACACTCCTACATTCACCCCTCCACTTT.

J is TRBJ2-2 and V is TRBV7-2, with D hard to call. The CDR3 has 15 residues. Germline V gives CDR1 SGHTA, CDR2 FQGNSA. V was clipped by 1 base and J by 2 bases, with 8 bases between them. CDR3 in DNA: TGTGCCAGCAGCTTAGTAGCAATTAACACCGGGGAGCTGTTTTTT. Translated: CASSLVAINTGELFF.

The CDR3 DNA sequence: TGTGCCAGCAGCGCAACAGGGGACGGGTACAATGAGCAGTTCTTC. It codes for CASSATGDGYNEQFF. This chain joins TRBV7-2 and TRBJ2-1, with 7 positions matching TRBD1. CDR3 length: 15 residues. The V segment lost 5 bases and the J segment 4 bases; nucleotides outside the gene matches: 8. In germline, CDR1 is SGHTA, CDR2 FQGNSA.

The chain carries TRBV28 and TRBJ1-2; 12 bases are shared with TRBD1. V lost 6 bases, J lost 7 bases, and 12 bases stayed unmatched. This CDR3 region has 16 residues. Looked up from germline, CDR1 is MDHEN and CDR2 is SYDVKM. The CDR3, as DNA: TGTGCCAGCAGAGGGACAGGGGGCGCATCGGCTATTGGCTACACCTTC. The encoded protein is CASRGTGGASAIGYTF.

J is TRBJ2-7 and V is TRBV28; D possibly corresponds to TRBD2 (6 bases). The CDR3 contains 15 residues. V was cut by 6 bases and J by 0 bases, with 15 bases left in between. Germline-derived CDR1 and CDR2 are MDHEN and SYDVKM. The CDR3 here is CASRPAGPRSYEQYF. In nucleotides, the CDR3 is TGTGCCAGCAGACCCGCGGGACCCCGCTCCTACGAGCAGTACTTC.

The chain's CDR3 is CASSLVSNDRETQYF. The CDR3, as DNA: TGCGCCAGCAGCTTGGTGTCTAACGATCGGGAGACCCAGTACTTC. This sequence joins TRBV5-1 and TRBJ2-5; D gene ambiguous. The CDR3 has 15 residues. V gave up 0 bases and J gave up 5 bases, with 14 bases separating them. From germline, CDR1 is SGHRS and CDR2 YFSETQ.

This clone appeared once. At one boundary the junction diverges from the germline segment, which might be a read error. The V and J genes are TRBV29-1 and TRBJ2-1; maybe TRBD2 (6 bases). This CDR3 has 10 amino acids. Germline CDR1 reads SQVTM; CDR2 reads ANQGSEA. The chain's CDR3 is CSVDRDSFLF. The CDR3 DNA reads TGCAGCGTTGATAGGGACTCATTTCTCTTC.

The rearrangement links TRBV6-6 to TRBJ2-7; no firm D call. This CDR3 is built from 14 residues. V shed 2 bases and J shed 3 bases, with 11 bases lying between them. Germline CDR1 is MNHNY and CDR2 is SVGAGI (reference sequence). As DNA, the CDR3 is TGTGCCAGCAGTTACCAAAAGTTGAGCTACGAGCAGTACTTC. Protein product: CASSYQKLSYEQYF.

The DNA of the CDR3 is TGTGCCAGCAGCTTAGCGGCGGGAGGATCCACCGGGGAGCTGTTTTTT. Translated: CASSLAAGGSTGELFF. This chain uses TRBV7-3 with TRBJ2-2, with 8 bases fitting TRBD2. Germline-derived CDR1 and CDR2 are SGHTA and FQGTGA. The V and J ends lost 2 bases and 4 bases, in that order; junction bases with no gene match: 6. The CDR3 consists of 16 residues.

This chain uses TRBV28 with TRBJ1-2, with 9 bases identical to TRBD1. Germline V gene data show CDR1 as MDHEN and CDR2 as SYDVKM. V was pared by 2 bases and J by 5 bases, with 3 bases of the junction left unmatched. CDR3 length equals 14 residues. CDR3 amino acids: CASSLPGQGYGYTF. The CDR3 DNA reads as TGTGCCAGCAGTTTACCGGGACAGGGATATGGCTACACCTTC.

The V and J genes are TRBV28 and TRBJ1-3; a weak D match, TRBD1 (5 bases). The CDR3 is made up of 15 amino acids. From germline, CDR1 is MDHEN and CDR2 SYDVKM. Trimming took 3 bases from V and 2 from J, leaving 11 bases between them. This CDR3 reads CASSFEGAAGNTIYF. CDR3 sequence (DNA): TGTGCCAGCAGTTTCGAAGGGGCGGCTGGAAACACCATATATTTT.

This chain joins TRBV18 and TRBJ2-7; tentative D call: TRBD1 (5 bases). The CDR3 has 18 amino acids. Germline lookup yields CDR1 KGHSH and CDR2 LQKENI. Trimming cost V 6 bases and J 0 bases, with 24 bases left between them. CDR3 loop: CASSPLMLQGTASYEQYF. In DNA, the CDR3 is TGTGCCAGCTCCCCCCTAATGCTGCAGGGTACAGCCTCCTACGAGCAGTACTTC.

This chain joins TRBV28 and TRBJ1-1; 9 bases are shared with TRBD1. CDR1 and CDR2 (germline): MDHEN, SYDVKM. The V gene end was trimmed by 6 bases and the J gene end by 4 bases; junction bases not matched to a gene: 12. The CDR3 length is 16 residues. CDR3 residues: CASSPNRGRKGTEAFF. CDR3 nucleotides: TGTGCCAGCAGCCCAAACAGGGGGCGAAAAGGCACTGAAGCTTTCTTT.

This sequence joins TRBV28 and TRBJ2-3, with TRBD2 identical over 7 bases. Germline V gene data show CDR1 as MDHEN and CDR2 as SYDVKM. This CDR3 has 18 amino acids. V trimming: 4 bases; J trimming: 0 bases; junction bases outside the gene matches: 13. CDR3 sequence reads: CASSSHESLADSTDTQYF. The CDR3 DNA sequence: TGTGCCAGCAGTTCCCACGAGTCGCTAGCGGACAGCACAGATACGCAGTATTTT. The variable domain in full, completed from reference TRBV28 and TRBJ2-3, reads DVKVTQSSRYLVKRTGEKVFLECVQDMDHENMFWYRQDPGLGLRLIYFSYDVKMKEKGDIPEGYSVSREKKERFSLILESASTNQTSMYLCASSSHESLADSTDTQYFGPGTRLTVL.

The V gene is TRBV7-8, the J gene TRBJ2-3; tentatively, D is TRBD1 (6 bases). V gave up 5 bases and J gave up 0 bases, with 12 bases separating them. The germline V gene has CDR1 SGHVS and CDR2 FQNEAQ. The CDR3 covers 15 residues. CDR3 amino acids: CASSRDIFSTDTQYF. The CDR3 coding sequence is TGTGCCAGCAGCAGGGACATTTTTAGCACAGATACGCAGTATTTT.

The genes are TRBV6-5 and TRBJ2-5, with TRBD1 matching 8 bases. After removal of 6 bases from V and 0 bases from J, the junction contained 6 bases not matched to a gene. The V gene's germline CDR1 is MNHEY and CDR2 SVGAGI. The CDR3 spans 15 residues. CDR3 amino acids: CASSPGQVNQETQYF. In nucleotides, the CDR3 is TGTGCCAGCAGCCCGGGACAGGTTAACCAAGAGACCCAGTACTTC.

The chain carries TRBV7-3 and TRBJ2-3; D gene unclear. This CDR3 has 12 residues. The ends were cut back, 1 base at V and 7 bases at J, with 6 bases in the middle. Looked up from germline, CDR1 is SGHTA and CDR2 is FQGTGA. The CDR3 sequence is CASSLIGNTQYF. The CDR3 nucleotides read TGTGCCAGCAGCTTAATCGGTAATACGCAGTATTTT.

The V call is TRBV28, the J call TRBJ1-1, with a weak D call TRBD1 (5 bases). Deletions cut 3 bases from V and 2 bases from J, with 10 bases between. Per germline, CDR1 MDHEN and CDR2 SYDVKM. The CDR3 runs to 14 residues. The CDR3 sequence is CASSFHDRNTEAFF. As DNA, the CDR3 is TGTGCCAGCAGTTTCCACGACAGAAACACTGAAGCTTTCTTT.

The rearrangement links TRBV15 to TRBJ2-7, with TRBD1 matching over 7 bases. Trimming took 1 base from V and 2 from J; bases not matched to a gene: 5. Germline V CDR1 and CDR2: LNHNV, YYDKDF (reference sequence). This CDR3 comprises 15 residues. The CDR3 bases are TGTGCCACCAGCAGAGGTAGGGACAGAACCTACGAGCAGTACTTC. As protein: CATSRGRDRTYEQYF.

The gene calls are TRBV5-1 and TRBJ2-7; TRBD2 aligns across 13 bases. The trim removed 4 bases at V and 2 bases at J, leaving 3 bases unmatched. This CDR3 has 15 amino acids. The germline V gene has CDR1 SGHRS and CDR2 YFSETQ. CDR3 DNA sequence: TGCGCCAGCAGCCCCGGGACTAGCGGGACCTACGAGCAGTACTTC. Residues: CASSPGTSGTYEQYF.

About this clone itself: Its ends do not fully match the called genes, so a read error is possible. The V and J genes are TRBV6-5 and TRBJ2-1; weak D call: TRBD2 (6 bases). CDR3 length: 12 amino acids. Germline assignment: CDR1 MNHEY and CDR2 SVGAGI. DNA of the CDR3: TGTGCCAGCAGGCGGGGTTACAGTGAGCAGTTCTTC. This translates into CASRRGYSEQFF.

The chain recombines TRBV7-9 with TRBJ2-1, with unresolved D. Germline V gene lookup returns CDR1 SEHNR and CDR2 FQNEAQ (reference sequence). V shed 5 bases and J shed 9 bases, with 11 bases lying between them. CDR3 size: 12 residues. CDR3 coding DNA: TGTGCCAGCAGCCCCGGTTTCCCTGAGCAGTTCTTC. Protein sequence: CASSPGFPEQFF.

The chain has TRBV7-2 and TRBJ1-1; 11 bases are a match to TRBD1. J lost 6 bases, V lost 2 bases, and 5 bases had no gene match. The CDR3 covers 15 residues. Germline CDR1 and CDR2: SGHTA and FQGNSA. The CDR3 bases are TGTGCCAGCAGCTTACTTGGGACAGGGGGGTCTGAAGCTTTCTTT. This sequence encodes CASSLLGTGGSEAFF.

The V call is TRBV7-3, the J call TRBJ2-5; TRBD2 agrees at 15 bases. The CDR3 is 16 residues long. Germline V gene sequence: CDR1 SGHTA, CDR2 FQGTGA. V was clipped by 5 bases and J by 5 bases; unmatched bases: 6. The CDR3 bases are TGTGCCAGCAGCCCTGGACTAGCGGGAGGGGGGGAGACCCAGTACTTC. It is translated as CASSPGLAGGGETQYF. The entire variable domain, with the rest obtained from reference TRBV7-3 and TRBJ2-5, is as follows: GAGVSQTPSNKVTEKGKYVELRCDPISGHTALYWYRQSLGQGPEFLIYFQGTGAADDSGLPNDRFFAVRPEGSVSTLKIQRTERGDSAVYLCASSPGLAGGGETQYFGPGTRLLVL.

In regard to this clone: One end of the junction is discordant with germline, which a read error may explain. V is TRBV6-1 and J is TRBJ1-1, with a tentative D call TRBD1 (6 bases). From germline, CDR1 is MNHNS and CDR2 SASEGT. The CDR3 covers 14 residues. CDR3 DNA: TGTGCCAGCAGGAGGACAGACATGAACACTGAAACTTTCTTT. Translating gives CASRRTDMNTETFF.

This chain connects TRBV2 to TRBJ2-1; the match to TRBD2 covers 11 bases. Trimming removed 9 bases from V and 7 bases from J; junction bases left unmatched: 14. Germline V gene data show CDR1 as SNHLY and CDR2 as FYNNEI. There are 16 residues in the CDR3. CDR3 DNA sequence: TGTGCCAGGGGCGGGGCTAGCGGGAGGTTCGATAATGAGCAGTTCTTC. As protein: CARGGASGRFDNEQFF.